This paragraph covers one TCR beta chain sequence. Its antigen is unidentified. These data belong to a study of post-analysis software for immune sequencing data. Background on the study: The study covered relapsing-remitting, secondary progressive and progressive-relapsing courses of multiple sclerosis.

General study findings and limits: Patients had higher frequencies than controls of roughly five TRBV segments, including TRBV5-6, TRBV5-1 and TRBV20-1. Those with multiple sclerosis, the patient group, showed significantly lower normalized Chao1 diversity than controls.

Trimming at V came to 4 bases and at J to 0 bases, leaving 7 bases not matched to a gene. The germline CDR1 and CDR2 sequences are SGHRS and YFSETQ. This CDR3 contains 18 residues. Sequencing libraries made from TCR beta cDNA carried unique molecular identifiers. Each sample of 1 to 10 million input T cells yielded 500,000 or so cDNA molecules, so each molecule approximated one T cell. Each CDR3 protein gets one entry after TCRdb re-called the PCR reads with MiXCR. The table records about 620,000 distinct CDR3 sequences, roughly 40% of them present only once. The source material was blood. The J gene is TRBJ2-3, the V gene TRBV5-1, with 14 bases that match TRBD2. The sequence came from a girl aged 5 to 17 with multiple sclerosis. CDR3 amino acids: CASSPGLAGGPSTDTQYF. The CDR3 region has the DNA TGCGCCAGCAGCCCAGGACTAGCGGGGGGTCCTAGCACAGATACGCAGTATTTT.